The 26 T cell receptor beta chains below were found in one sample sequenced in a study of T-cell reconstitution after alpha-beta-depleted transplantation in children. It was with unique molecular identifiers that the TCRbeta library was prepared. TCRdb reanalysed the PCR reads using MiXCR and keeps one entry per CDR3 protein. The sample gives some 120,000 distinct CDR3 sequences, approximately 8.7% of which show up once; more than 20% is in the top ten. The specimen comprised PBMCs, mostly from graft donor cells, sampled 180 days after TCRalphabeta/CD19-depleted stem cell transplant. All receptors derive from a girl under three years old who had a stem cell transplant for combined immunodeficiency, so the T cells may come from the graft donor.

At least ten counts were recorded for this clonotype. The chain carries TRBV7-8 and TRBJ2-1; 7 bases fit TRBD2. Trimming removed 11 bases from V and 6 bases from J; junction bases left unmatched: 7. CDR3 length equals 12 residues. Germline V lookup: CDR1 SGHVS, CDR2 FQNEAQ. The CDR3 spells CAVGLGTNEQFF. In nucleotides, the CDR3 is TGTGCCGTAGGACTAGGGACCAATGAGCAGTTCTTC.

This clonotype was found a few times. The V gene is TRBV18, the J gene TRBJ1-4, with D perhaps TRBD1 (6 bases). This CDR3 comprises 16 residues. Germline assignment: CDR1 KGHSH and CDR2 LQKENI. V lost 4 bases and J lost 0, with 12 bases in between. Here the CDR3 DNA reads TGTGCCAGCTCACGGGACACTTCCGCAACTAATGAAAAACTGTTTTTT. Translation: CASSRDTSATNEKLFF.

This clonotype occurred a few times. This chain connects TRBV4-3 to TRBJ2-5; D remains ambiguous. Trimming shortened V by 3 bases and J by 5 bases, and 13 bases separated the two germline ends. CDR3 length equals 14 residues. The germline CDR1 and CDR2 sequences are LGHNA and YSLEER. The CDR3 DNA is TGCGCCAGCAGCCACCTTGGACCTGGGGAGACCCAGTACTTC. This translates into CASSHLGPGETQYF.

Here the CDR3 reads CASGPGTPPGELFF. The CDR3 DNA reads as TGTGCTAGTGGGCCCGGGACCCCCCCCGGGGAGCTGTTTTTT. The chain couples TRBV12-5 to TRBJ2-2, with D perhaps assigned TRBD1 or TRBD2 (5 bases each). V was cut by 6 bases and J by 6 bases, with 14 bases left in between. The CDR3 totals 14 residues. Germline lookup yields CDR1 LGHNT and CDR2 FRNRAP.

In this sample, this clonotype turned up a few times. The chain joins TRBV19 to TRBJ1-1; 9 bases match TRBD1. Germline values: CDR1 LNHDA, CDR2 SQIVND (reference sequence). CDR3 length equals 13 residues. V lost 10 bases to trimming and J lost 3 bases; unmatched junction nucleotides: 6. The CDR3, as DNA: TGTGCCACCTGGGGACAGGGCGACACTGAAGCTTTCTTT. This gives the protein CATWGQGDTEAFF. The variable domain in full, with the rest retrieved from reference TRBV19 and TRBJ1-1, is DGGITQSPKYLFRKEGQNVTLSCEQNLNHDAMYWYRQDPGQGLRLIYYSQIVNDFQKGDIAEGYSVSREKKESFPLTVTSAQKNPTAFYLCATWGQGDTEAFFGQGTRLTVV.

The chain uses TRBV6-1 and TRBJ2-1; 8 nucleotides agree with TRBD2. The ends lost 8 bases at V and 10 bases at J; junction bases unmatched: 7. Per germline, CDR1 MNHNS and CDR2 SASEGT. This CDR3 has 12 residues. CDR3 bases: TGTGCCAGCGGGGAGCCTAGCGGGGAGCAGTTCTTC. This codes for CASGEPSGEQFF.

The V and J genes are TRBV20-1 and TRBJ2-4, with D uncertain. Between the trimmed V and J ends, which lost 1 base and 0 bases, there was a span of 10 bases. This CDR3 region has 15 residues. Per germline, CDR1 DFQATT and CDR2 SNEGSKA (reference sequence). The CDR3 here is CSARATALAKNIQYF. For the CDR3, the DNA is TGCAGTGCTAGAGCGACGGCCCTAGCCAAAAACATTCAGTACTTC.

A few counts support this clonotype. This sequence joins TRBV5-1 and TRBJ2-5, with a weak D call TRBD1 (6 bases). V gave up 2 bases and J gave up 2 bases, with 10 bases separating them. The CDR3 is 14 amino acids. The germline CDR1 and CDR2 sequences are SGHRS and YFSETQ. CDR3 sequence reads: CASSFGRGQETQYF. CDR3 nucleotide sequence: TGCGCCAGCAGCTTCGGCAGGGGTCAAGAGACCCAGTACTTC.

V gene TRBV7-2 combines with J gene TRBJ2-7; no clear D. CDR3 size: 12 residues. The V end lost 2 bases, the J end lost 6 bases, and 8 bases lay between the germline ends. Germline loops: CDR1 SGHTA, CDR2 FQGNSA. The CDR3 region is CASSLSWGEQYF. The DNA for the CDR3 is TGTGCCAGCAGCTTAAGTTGGGGCGAGCAGTACTTC.

This clonotype showed up just a few times. The J gene is TRBJ1-1, the V gene TRBV7-2; unclear D gene. The CDR3 consists of 13 residues. Germline assignment: CDR1 SGHTA and CDR2 FQGNSA. Trimming took 1 base from V and 7 from J, leaving 10 bases between them. The DNA of the CDR3 is TGTGCCAGCAGCTTAGAGTGGGCGGTTGAAGCTTTCTTT. Its translation: CASSLEWAVEAFF.

This clonotype appeared many times. The chain uses TRBV20-1 and TRBJ2-3; no reliable D call. Germline CDR1 and CDR2: DFQATT and SNEGSKA (reference sequence). The CDR3 runs to 11 residues. Between the trimmed V and J ends, which lost 3 bases and 5 bases, there was a span of 6 bases. This chain's CDR3 is CSASFLDTQYF. The CDR3 DNA sequence: TGCAGTGCTAGCTTCCTAGATACGCAGTATTTT.

The chain recombines TRBV6-5 with TRBJ1-6; maybe TRBD1 (5 bases). The germline gives CDR1 MNHEY, CDR2 SVGAGI. The V end was cut by 0 bases, the J end by 10 bases, with 13 bases between. The CDR3 extends over 15 amino acids. The CDR3 region is CASSYSGEGRSPLHF. The CDR3 region has the DNA TGTGCCAGCAGTTACTCGGGGGAGGGAAGATCACCCCTCCACTTT.

The chain recombines TRBV11-2 with TRBJ2-1; 12 nucleotides match TRBD2. The CDR3 runs 16 residues. The germline V gene encodes CDR1 SGHAT and CDR2 FQNNGV. The V gene end was trimmed by 0 bases and the J gene end by 6 bases; junction bases not matched to a gene: 3. DNA for the CDR3: TGTGCCAGCAGCTTAGATCTAGCGGGAGGGATCAATGAGCAGTTCTTC. Translated, it gives CASSLDLAGGINEQFF.

This clonotype occurred many times. V is TRBV6-5 and J is TRBJ2-5; TRBD1 matches at 11 bases. V lost 3 bases to trimming and J lost 6 bases; unmatched junction nucleotides: 6. Germline V gene sequence: CDR1 MNHEY, CDR2 SVGAGI. The length of the CDR3 is 15 residues. The DNA of the CDR3 is TGTGCCAGCAGTTATGGGGACAGGGGGATGAAGACCCAGTACTTC. This sequence encodes CASSYGDRGMKTQYF.

This clonotype was picked up a small number of times. V usage is TRBV15 and J usage is TRBJ2-1; 8 bases fit TRBD2. V shed 0 bases, J shed 3 bases, and the junction held 7 bases outside the gene matches. Germline CDR1 is LNHNV and CDR2 is YYDKDF (reference sequence). The length of the CDR3 is 17 residues. CDR3 sequence: CATSRDLQREFYNEQFF. In DNA form, the CDR3 reads TGTGCCACCAGCAGAGATCTTCAGCGGGAGTTCTACAATGAGCAGTTCTTC.

This clonotype was seen a few times. This rearrangement joins TRBV7-8 to TRBJ2-2; D could derive from TRBD1 or TRBD2 (5 bases each). This CDR3 spans 18 amino acids. Between the trimmed V and J ends, which lost 1 base and 0 bases, there was a span of 15 bases. CDR1 and CDR2 (germline): SGHVS, FQNEAQ. The CDR3 nucleotides read TGTGCCAGCAGCTTAGGATACCGGGACGGAACGAACACCGGGGAGCTGTTTTTT. It is translated as CASSLGYRDGTNTGELFF.

The sample holds a few counts of this clonotype. This sequence joins TRBV7-2 and TRBJ2-3, with D unclear. The CDR3 extends over 13 amino acids. The V end lost 2 bases, the J end lost 7 bases, and 10 bases lay between the germline ends. Germline CDR1 is SGHTA and CDR2 is FQGNSA. As DNA, the CDR3 is TGTGCCAGCAGCTTAAGCCAGCTGAATACGCAGTATTTT. Encoded protein: CASSLSQLNTQYF.

This sequence joins TRBV5-6 and TRBJ2-2; TRBD1 aligns across 7 bases. The length of the CDR3 is 16 residues. V was clipped by 4 bases and J by 1 base; unmatched bases: 7. Germline V gene sequence: CDR1 SGHDT, CDR2 YYEEEE. The chain's CDR3 is CASSPWTGQNTGELFF. The CDR3, as DNA: TGTGCCAGCAGCCCCTGGACAGGCCAGAACACCGGGGAGCTGTTTTTT.

This clonotype was detected a few times. The J gene is TRBJ2-3, the V gene TRBV7-9; D could derive from TRBD1 or TRBD2 (5 bases each). The CDR3 runs to 16 residues. Germline V gene lookup returns CDR1 SEHNR and CDR2 FQNEAQ (reference sequence). The V end lost 5 bases, the J end lost 4 bases, and 19 bases lay between the germline ends. CDR3 in DNA: TGTGCCAGCAGCCCACGGGGCAGGTGGGGCTCAGATACGCAGTATTTT. As protein: CASSPRGRWGSDTQYF.

This clonotype was seen more than once but under ten times. V and J are TRBV27 and TRBJ2-5, with 9 bases that match TRBD2. The J segment lost 7 bases and the V segment lost 4 bases, leaving 16 bases of the junction unmatched. Looked up from germline, CDR1 is MNHEY and CDR2 is SMNVEV (reference sequence). This CDR3 comprises 17 residues. CDR3: CASSSIYSGGVRGTQYF. CDR3 sequence (DNA): TGTGCCAGCAGTTCCATCTATAGCGGGGGCGTACGCGGGACCCAGTACTTC.

This clonotype has only a few counts. The chain carries TRBV12-3 or TRBV12-4 and TRBJ2-1; D might be TRBD1 (6 bases). Trimming stripped 6 bases from V and 4 bases from J, with 19 bases between. CDR3 size: 16 residues. The CDR3 nucleotides read TGTGCCAGCAGACTTAAACAGGGTAAAGGGTACAATGAGCAGTTCTTC. The encoded protein is CASRLKQGKGYNEQFF.

This clonotype was observed a handful of times. The V gene is TRBV5-1, the J gene TRBJ2-2; D unresolved. Germline lookup yields CDR1 SGHRS and CDR2 YFSETQ. Trimming left V 3 bases short and J 6 bases short, with 18 bases between. This CDR3 is 16 amino acids long. The CDR3 region has the DNA TGCGCCAGCAGCTCAACCCAAGCCGGTTGCGCCGGGGAGCTGTTTTTT. As protein: CASSSTQAGCAGELFF.

V usage is TRBV20-1 and J usage is TRBJ2-7; maybe TRBD2 (6 bases). This CDR3 comprises 16 residues. V lost 0 bases, J lost 2 bases, and 17 bases lay in between. Per the germline V gene, CDR1 is DFQATT and CDR2 is SNEGSKA (reference sequence). The CDR3 reads CSARDLRREFAYEQYF. CDR3 in DNA: TGCAGTGCTAGAGATCTTAGGAGGGAGTTCGCCTACGAGCAGTACTTC.

The chain couples TRBV20-1 to TRBJ2-2; D unresolved. The germline V gene encodes CDR1 DFQATT and CDR2 SNEGSKA (reference sequence). The CDR3 totals 11 residues. Between the trimmed V and J ends, which lost 3 bases and 6 bases, there was a span of 5 bases. CDR3 DNA sequence: TGCAGTGCTAGTGGCCCCGGGGAGCTGTTTTTT. As protein: CSASGPGELFF.

This chain uses TRBV27 with TRBJ2-7, with D uncertain. Trimming pared 2 bases from V and 4 bases from J, leaving 12 bases between. Germline V gene data show CDR1 as MNHEY and CDR2 as SMNVEV (reference sequence). The CDR3 loop spans 14 amino acids. The CDR3 region is CASSLGPMVYEQYF. Written as DNA, the CDR3 is TGTGCCAGCAGTTTAGGCCCTATGGTTTACGAGCAGTACTTC.

This clonotype was seen more than once but under ten times. The chain uses TRBV20-1 and TRBJ2-4; no reliable D call. The CDR3 is 15 amino acids. Trimming took 3 bases from V and 0 from J, leaving 12 bases between them. Germline V gene data show CDR1 as DFQATT and CDR2 as SNEGSKA (reference sequence). CDR3 region: CSASPRALAKNIQYF. CDR3 nucleotides: TGCAGTGCTAGCCCTAGGGCCTTAGCCAAAAACATTCAGTACTTC.